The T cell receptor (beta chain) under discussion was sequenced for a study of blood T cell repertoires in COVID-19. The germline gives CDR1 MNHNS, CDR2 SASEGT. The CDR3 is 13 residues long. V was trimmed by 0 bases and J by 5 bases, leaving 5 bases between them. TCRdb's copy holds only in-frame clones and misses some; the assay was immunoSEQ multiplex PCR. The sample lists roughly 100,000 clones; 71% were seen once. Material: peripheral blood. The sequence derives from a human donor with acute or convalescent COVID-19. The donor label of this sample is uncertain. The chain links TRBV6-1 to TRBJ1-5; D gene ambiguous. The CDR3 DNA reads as TGTGCCAGCAGTGAAGCGCAGGATCAGCCCCAGCATTTT. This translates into CASSEAQDQPQHF.